This T cell receptor beta chain was identified in a study of shared clonotypes between healthy human individuals. About the research overall: Three plates each covered CD4 naive and memory; CD8 naive two, CD8 memory one.

Trimming removed 7 bases from V and 3 bases from J; junction bases left unmatched: 3. This CDR3 spans 11 amino acids. Germline CDR1 SQVTM, CDR2 ANQGSEA. TCRdb's copy holds only in-frame clones and misses some; the assay was immunoSEQ multiplex PCR. The table records 2 million to 2.5 million clones, 80% to 95% of them present only once. A CD45RA-negative memory subset and a CD45RA+ naive subset were separated from the CD4+ cells. The rearrangement links TRBV29-1 to TRBJ2-7; TRBD1 agrees at 7 bases. The sequenced sample was naive CD4+ T cells from PBMCs. Stated subset: CD45RA+ positively selected. This clonotype was obtained from a man aged 18 to 30 in good health. Some clones in this sample may be carry-over from other donors' samples. For the CDR3, the DNA is TGCAGCGGAAACAGGGGCTACGAGCAGTACTTC. Encoded protein: CSGNRGYEQYF.